This T cell receptor (beta chain) was obtained from a study of cytomegalovirus exposure and HLA in healthy donors. Overall study results and limits: Among donors in an Asian-associated ancestry cluster, a later analysis reportedly found fewer N-insertions than the approximately 670-donor mean. HLA-A and HLA-B allele assignments for most subjects were reportedly predicted accurately using TCR beta sequences. Rare TCR sequences dominated, though some public TCRs recurred in many donors.

A multiplex PCR was run with 60 Vbeta primers and 13 Jbeta primers. Sequencing was performed with immunoSEQ multiplex PCR; in TCRdb, only in-frame clones are kept and a portion is missing. The table shows hundreds of thousands of clones, with around 89% occurring only once. This clone came up a few times. Its antigen is as yet unknown. Germline CDR1 MNHEY, CDR2 SVGAGI. V gave up 6 bases and J gave up 5 bases; unmatched junction bases: 9. This CDR3 is built from 15 residues. The chain has TRBV6-5 and TRBJ1-2, with 10 nucleotides matching TRBD1. The sequence was obtained from a woman under 30 in good health and CMV-seronegative. Sequencing input: PBMCs. The CDR3 sequence: CASSQGGGQGYGYTF. The CDR3 nucleotides read TGTGCCAGCAGCCAGGGTGGGGGACAGGGGTATGGCTACACCTTC.